The T cell receptor (beta chain) under discussion was sequenced for a study of memory CD8 T cells in hepatitis C reinfection (dated by TCRdb to the late 2010s). Describing the broader study: Of the five donors, three spontaneously resolved two consecutive HCV infections, and two cleared a primary infection but developed chronic infection after reinfection. HCV reinfection was defined by a positive HCV RNA test following two negative tests taken at least 60 days apart. Late or post reinfection samples were collected 12 to 24 weeks after reinfection was detected. The study tracked the TCR beta repertoire of virus-specific CD8 T cells longitudinally across an HCV reinfection episode in five donors. About five reinfection cases with stored pre-reinfection samples were identified between about 2009 and 2013. Participants who had resolved a prior HCV infection were followed every 3 months in the reinfection study. Points the paper makes about the study in general: Because the study included only 4 or 5 donors, definitive conclusions about public clonotypes linked to secondary clearance could not be reached.

CDR3 length: 15 amino acids, cysteine to phenylalanine. CDR3 DNA is the only sequence kept; it has 45 bases, read in frame from the first base. The germline V gene (reference sequence) supplies CDR1 SEHNR and CDR2 FQNEAQ. Ends trimmed: V by 1 base, J by 1 base; bases unmatched to a gene: 3. The intended sense of this specimen's time point label: late/post reinfection, 12 to 24 weeks after detection. Sorted cells were sequenced directly ex vivo, without in vitro expansion prior to TCR sequencing. The donors were people who inject drugs and were enrolled in the Montreal Acute Hepatitis C Cohort Study (HEPCO) in Canada. As controls, total naive CD8 T cells were sorted as viable CD3+ CD8+ CD45RO- cells from a couple of donors at all three reinfection time points. Before sorting, cryopreserved peripheral blood mononuclear cells were thawed and used as the source for purifying CD8 T cells. CD8 T cells were enriched by negative selection with the MACS CD8+ T cell Isolation Kit. A BD FACSAria II sorter with FACSDiva software was used for cell sorting, and FlowJo was used for data analysis.

Library construction relied on the immunoSEQ multiplex PCR assay. Genomic DNA was pulled from the sorted cells, and the automated high-throughput method of Adaptive Biotechnologies was used to sequence the TCR beta V, D and J regions. A two-step, bias-controlled multiplex PCR was used to amplify CDR3 regions. Amplified TCR beta libraries were sequenced on an Illumina instrument. The authors processed their data as follows. Demultiplexed reads were processed to lower amplification and sequencing bias, and the IMGT database was used to assign CDR3 sequences to gene families. ImmunoSEQ software version 2.0 was used to analyze the repertoire data. Out-of-frame sequences and sequences with stop codons in the CDR3 were removed from clonotype lists. Clonotypes below 0.01% frequency were excluded because they corresponded to less than one cell. Richness was calculated by dividing observed richness by input cell number, and evenness was calculated by dividing Shannon entropy by log observed richness. To measure repertoire diversity and how similar the repertoire was between time points, Simpson diversity and Morisita-Horn overlap indices were applied. Clonotypes were sorted into dominant (>1%), sub-dominant (0.5-0.99%), low abundance (0.1-0.49%) or lowest abundance (<0.1%) groups. The germline index was obtained by subtracting total nucleotide additions from total CDR3 length and then dividing the result by total CDR3 length. Sourced from immuneACCESS, this table was stored by TCRdb with only in-frame sequences that have V and J called. A share of the clones is absent; for the studies checked, an unresolved V gene accounts for under half, and the remainder has no known explanation. V and J calls and clone size come straight from that table; D and trimming were deduced from the DNA. In all, the sample holds thousands of clones, and 87% of those were seen once. The ten largest clones take up roughly 26% of the sample.

Remarks on this clone: No cognate antigen has been identified for it. No base quality values were provided; no much bigger clone lies one nucleotide off.

Source material: naive CD8+ T cells sorted from blood. What this sample's cell subset or site label stands for: total naive CD8+CD45RO- T cells. The rearrangement joined TRBV7-9 to TRBJ1-1; 7 of the junction bases match TRBD1. The sequence derives from a man aged 50 to 59 with hepatitis C virus infection. The CDR3 region: CASSLGAGGNTEAFF. The DNA sequence follows: TGTGCCAGCAGCTTAGGCGCAGGGGGGAACACTGAAGCTTTCTTT.